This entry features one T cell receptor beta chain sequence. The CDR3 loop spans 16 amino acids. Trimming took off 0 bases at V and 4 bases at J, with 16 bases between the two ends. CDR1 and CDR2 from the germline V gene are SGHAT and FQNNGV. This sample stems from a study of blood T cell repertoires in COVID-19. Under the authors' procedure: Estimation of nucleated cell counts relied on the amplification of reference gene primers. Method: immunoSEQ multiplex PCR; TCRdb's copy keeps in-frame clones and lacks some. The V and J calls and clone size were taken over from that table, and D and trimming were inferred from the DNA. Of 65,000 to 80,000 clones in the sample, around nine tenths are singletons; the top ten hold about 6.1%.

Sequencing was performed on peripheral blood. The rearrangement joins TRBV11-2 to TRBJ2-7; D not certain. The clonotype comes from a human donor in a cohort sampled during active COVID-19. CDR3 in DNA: TGTGCCAGCAGCTTAGAGCCGTCGAGGTTAGCATACGAGCAGTACTTC. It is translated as CASSLEPSRLAYEQYF. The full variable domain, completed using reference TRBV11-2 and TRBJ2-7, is EAGVAQSPRYKIIEKRQSVAFWCNPISGHATLYWYQQILGQGPKLLIQFQNNGVVDDSQLPKDRFSAERLKGVDSTLKIQPAKLEDSAVYLCASSLEPSRLAYEQYFGPGTRLTVT.